This T cell receptor (beta chain) was recorded in a study of beta chain features in type 1 diabetes listed by TCRdb under 2018. Study-level background: No differences in mean age, gender distribution, total cell number or subset yield were found between patients and healthy donors. Across all samples, around 99 million sorted cells were examined, and cell number per subset correlated strongly with RNA yield. In the study, TCRB repertoires of sorted circulating CD4+ T cell subsets from recently diagnosed type 1 diabetes patients were compared with those of matched healthy donors. Naive and central memory subsets were obtained from all 30 or so donors, but regulatory and stem cell-like memory subsets were isolated from only 8 patients and about 8 healthy donors.

What the research found in general, with its limitations: Patients with type 1 diabetes made fewer insertions and deleted more nucleotides at VDJ recombination sites, implying thymic rearrangement abnormalities. Because small numbers of individuals were included in the HLA sub-analyses, any influence of HLA type on TCRB rearrangement was left unresolved. Naive, central memory and regulatory TCRB repertoires appeared more similar among patients than among healthy donors. Shorter templates might have been favored by PCR, but patient and control samples were amplified and corrected together, so both groups would have been affected equally by any skew. A moderate but significant shortening of TCRB CDR3 length was observed in type 1 diabetes patients in all four CD4+ subsets. Sequencing cDNA rather than genomic DNA could over-represent highly expressing activated cells, although activation and CD3 levels did not differ between groups.

Notes on this clone: The clone's antigen remains unknown. Per-base qualities were not stored, and no clone one base away is much larger.

The entire isolated RNA was reverse transcribed using the High Capacity cDNA Reverse Transcription Kit, and thus expressed TCRB transcripts were sequenced. Naive, central memory and regulatory T cell samples underwent deep immunoSEQ sequencing, averaging around 4 million total reads per sample. Sorted cells were lysed in RLT buffer, and RNA was extracted using DNase-treated RNeasy Micro or Mini kits according to cell number. To prevent cross-contamination, every cell subset was processed on its own, while patient and healthy donor samples were processed together. The immunoSEQ multiplex PCR was used to amplify TCRB sequences from cDNA, yielding 87-bp fragments that span the CDR3 region. Sequencing of the amplicons was performed on the Illumina HiSeq platform. The authors processed their data as follows. Synthetic template baselines were used to correct PCR bias computationally, reads within Hamming distance 2 were collapsed, and singletons that could not be merged were discarded. Reads were aligned against IMGT to assign V, D and J genes, CDR3 length and insertions or deletions at six rearrangement sites. Within each subset, clonotype counts were normalized to sorted cell number, and only after that were true diversity and Gini coefficients computed with the tcR R package. The overlap coefficient, calculated on TCRB nucleotide sequences, was used to quantify repertoire sharing. Out-of-frame TCRB sequences from naive cells were analyzed to stand in for the pre-selection repertoire. The immuneACCESS repertoire file appears here via TCRdb, limited to in-frame rearrangements. These files lack a portion of the clones; in checked studies, under half of the deficit traces to unresolved V genes, and the cause of the others is not known. D and trimming were read from the DNA, whereas the V and J calls and clone size are those reported in that table. Counted in this sample were around 300,000 clones; 15% of them appeared once. 0.015% to 0.017% of the sample is held by the ten biggest clonotypes.

A single peripheral blood draw of roughly 0.11 L on average was collected from each donor into heparinised tubes. Naive, central memory, regulatory and stem cell-like memory CD4+ T cells were sorted on a BD FACSAria II using a panel including CD45RO, CCR7, CD25, CD127, CD95 and CD27. Every sorted population had a purity above 95%. PBMCs were separated immediately by Lymphoprep density gradient centrifugation and were stained directly, without being cultured. To minimize batch effects, samples were stained and sorted in pairs, one healthy donor with one patient per experiment. CDR1 MDHEN and CDR2 SYDVKM were looked up in the germline V gene. Reading from cysteine to phenylalanine, the CDR3 counts 11 amino acids. Only the CDR3 region is kept as DNA, spanning 33 bases read in frame from base 1. After removal of 5 bases from V and 11 bases from J, the junction retains 2 bases not matched to a gene.

The sequence links TRBV28 to TRBJ2-1; TRBD1 matches 8 bases in the middle. The sequenced sample consisted of naive CD4+ T cells from blood. Per the publication, the cell subset or site label means: true naive CD4+ T cells. The receptor was isolated from a man between 18 and 29 years old with type 1 diabetes. The DNA reads as follows: TGTGCCAGCAGTAGACAGGGGAAGCAGTTCTTC. It specifies CASSRQGKQFF.